The following is a T cell receptor (beta chain) sequence with its context. What it binds is not known. With 60 Vbeta and 13 Jbeta primers, the PCR was carried out. Some clones are missing from TCRdb's copy, which holds only in-frame ones; the method was immunoSEQ multiplex PCR. The sample includes roughly 120,000 clones, more than 75% of them seen just once. The data belong to a study of cytomegalovirus exposure and HLA in healthy donors. Regarding the study as a whole: Analyses of presence/absence relied on an assumption of roughly uniform sequencing depth across donors. TCR beta chains numbering 164 were designated cytomegalovirus-associated.

The TCR was taken from a man aged 35-49 years in good health and CMV-seronegative. The sample was PBMCs.

This chain's CDR3 is CASRGTMPSSYEQYF. The CDR3, as DNA: TGTGCCAGCAGAGGAACGATGCCTAGCTCCTACGAGCAGTACTTC. The V and J genes are TRBV7-2 and TRBJ2-7; D call uncertain. CDR1 is SGHTA and CDR2 is FQGNSA in the germline V gene. The ends were cut back, 6 bases at V and 0 bases at J, with 15 bases in the middle. The CDR3 has 15 residues.